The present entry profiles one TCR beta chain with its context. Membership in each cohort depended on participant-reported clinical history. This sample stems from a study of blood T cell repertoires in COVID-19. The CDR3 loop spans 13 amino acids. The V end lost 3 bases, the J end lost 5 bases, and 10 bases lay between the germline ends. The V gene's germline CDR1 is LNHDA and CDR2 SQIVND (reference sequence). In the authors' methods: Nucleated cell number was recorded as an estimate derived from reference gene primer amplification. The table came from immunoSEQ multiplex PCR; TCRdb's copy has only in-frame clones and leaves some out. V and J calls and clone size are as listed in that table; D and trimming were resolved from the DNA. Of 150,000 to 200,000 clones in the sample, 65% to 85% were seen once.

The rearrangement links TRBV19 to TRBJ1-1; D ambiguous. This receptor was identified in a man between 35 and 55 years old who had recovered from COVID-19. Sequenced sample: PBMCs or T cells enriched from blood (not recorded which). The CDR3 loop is CASSIQTLTEAFF. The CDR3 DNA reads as TGTGCCAGTAGTATCCAAACATTAACTGAAGCTTTCTTT.